A single sample is the source of the 20 T cell receptor beta chains below, sequenced in a study of human CD8 memory T cell subsets. The TPEX subset meant dysfunctional early memory CD8+ cells, CCR7+ PD-1+ TIGIT+. UMI-labeled 5' RACE was the method by which TCR beta libraries were made. For each CDR3 protein, TCRdb gives one entry from its re-call of the 5' RACE reads, without DNA. Its table lists 5,500 to 7,000 distinct CDR3 sequences. Specimen: CD8+ T cells from PBMCs. The receptors were gathered from a human donor in good health.

The V and J genes are TRBV7-8 and TRBJ1-2; TCRdb calls TRBD1, which cannot be checked without DNA. CDR1 and CDR2 from the germline V gene are SGHVS and FQNEAQ. The CDR3 is 15 residues long. The CDR3: CASSYQLAGGVGYTF.

The gene calls are TRBV11-2 and TRBJ2-7; TCRdb lists TRBD1, though no DNA is available to test this call. The CDR3 extends over 13 amino acids. Germline V gives CDR1 SGHAT, CDR2 FQNNGV. The CDR3 protein is CASSWGQTYEQYF.

The chain links TRBV27 to TRBJ2-2. This CDR3 contains 12 residues. Germline CDR1 is MNHEY and CDR2 is SMNVEV (reference sequence). CDR3 loop: CASSLLGGELFF.

J is TRBJ2-7 and V is TRBV5-5; TCRdb's assignment of TRBD1 cannot be checked, as there is no DNA. The germline V gene encodes CDR1 SGHKS and CDR2 YYEKEE (reference sequence). The length of the CDR3 is 14 residues. This CDR3 is CASSFNPGDYEQYF.

Considering frequency, this clonotype is medium-sized. CDR3 in amino acids: CASSANPIRAMAEAFF. The rearrangement uses TRBV28 and TRBJ1-1; TCRdb indicates TRBD1, and absent DNA this call remains unverified. CDR1 is MDHEN and CDR2 is SYDVKM in the germline V gene. This CDR3 has 16 residues. The full variable domain, its missing parts supplied by reference TRBV28 and TRBJ1-1, is DVKVTQSSRYLVKRTGEKVFLECVQDMDHENMFWYRQDPGLGLRLIYFSYDVKMKEKGDIPEGYSVSREKKERFSLILESASTNQTSMYLCASSANPIRAMAEAFFGQGTRLTVV.

The V call is TRBV12-3 or TRBV12-4, the J call TRBJ2-3; as DNA is missing, the TRBD2 call by TCRdb cannot be tested. This CDR3 has 17 residues. This CDR3 is CASSQGGRKASTDTQYF.

CDR3 sequence: CASSWNRARPRFF. The V gene is TRBV13, the J gene TRBJ2-1; TCRdb proposes TRBD2, but this gene call is untestable without DNA. The CDR3 length is 13 residues. Germline V CDR1 and CDR2: PRHDT, FYEKMQ (reference sequence).

Frequency places this clonotype as medium-sized (0.01 to 0.1%). The V and J genes are TRBV7-3 and TRBJ2-3; no DNA is available, so the TRBD1 call from TCRdb remains unchecked. This CDR3 is built from 14 residues. Germline V lookup: CDR1 SGHTA, CDR2 FQGTGA. CDR3 loop: CASSSGLATDTQYF.

This chain links TRBV20-1 with TRBJ2-1; lacking DNA, the TRBD1 call made by TCRdb goes unchecked. This CDR3 is built from 15 residues. Germline V gene sequence: CDR1 DFQATT, CDR2 SNEGSKA (reference sequence). The CDR3 region is CSATSRQSFYNEQFF.

The chain recombines TRBV2 with TRBJ2-3; absent DNA, TCRdb's TRBD2 call cannot be checked. The germline CDR1 and CDR2 sequences are SNHLY and FYNNEI. This CDR3 region has 15 residues. The CDR3 here is CASSLGLAYTDTQYF. The full variable domain, its missing parts supplied by reference TRBV2 and TRBJ2-3, is EPEVTQTPSHQVTQMGQEVILRCVPISNHLYFYWYRQILGQKVEFLVSFYNNEISEKSEIFDDQFSVERPDGSNFTLKIRSTKLEDSAMYFCASSLGLAYTDTQYFGPGTRLTVL.

The chain couples TRBV6-2 or TRBV6-3 to TRBJ2-1; TCRdb's D gene call, TRBD2, goes unchecked for lack of DNA. Germline-derived CDR1 and CDR2 are MNHEY and SVGEGT. This CDR3 comprises 13 residues. CDR3: CASSYREGGEQFF.

Frequency places this clonotype as medium-sized (0.01 to 0.1%). CDR3 in amino acids: CASNSNLGGSEEQPQHF. V is TRBV28 and J is TRBJ1-5. This CDR3 spans 17 amino acids. The V gene's germline CDR1 is MDHEN and CDR2 SYDVKM.

The V call is TRBV28, the J call TRBJ2-5. CDR3 length: 14 residues. The germline V gene has CDR1 MDHEN and CDR2 SYDVKM. CDR3 residues: CASSLVSGKETQYF.

The V call is TRBV7-8, the J call TRBJ2-3. The CDR3 sequence is 15 residues long. The germline gives CDR1 SGHVS, CDR2 FQNEAQ. CDR3 loop: CASSLAFGQEDTQYF.

The chain links TRBV5-8 to TRBJ2-1; TCRdb's D gene call, TRBD1, goes unchecked for lack of DNA. The CDR3 is made up of 16 amino acids. Per germline, CDR1 SGHTS and CDR2 YDEGEE. This CDR3 reads CASSLTGGSVYNEQFF.

This clonotype is medium-sized by frequency. The chain has TRBV28 and TRBJ1-2; the TRBD1 assignment by TCRdb is unverifiable without DNA. CDR1 is MDHEN, CDR2 SYDVKM, per germline. The CDR3 loop spans 21 amino acids. The CDR3 spells CASSLGFAESSGGDLNYGYTF.

The chain joins TRBV19 to TRBJ2-3. Looked up from germline, CDR1 is LNHDA and CDR2 is SQIVND (reference sequence). This CDR3 is 16 amino acids long. The CDR3 sequence is CASSRDRSVGPDTQYF.

This clonotype is large by frequency. The chain has TRBV24-1 and TRBJ2-7; TCRdb's D call of TRBD2 is untestable without DNA. Germline V gene sequence: CDR1 KGHDR, CDR2 SFDVKD. The CDR3 runs to 14 residues. This chain's CDR3 is CATIRTGGAYEQYF.

The chain is built from TRBV12-3 or TRBV12-4 and TRBJ2-5; TCRdb's D call of TRBD1 is untestable without DNA. This CDR3 is built from 14 residues. This chain's CDR3 is CASSAGTGQETQYF.

The V gene is TRBV7-9, the J gene TRBJ2-7; TCRdb's D gene call, TRBD1, goes unchecked for lack of DNA. This CDR3 is 15 amino acids long. CDR1 and CDR2 (germline): SEHNR, FQNEAQ (reference sequence). CDR3 protein: CASSETGMDGYEQYF.